A selection of T cell receptor beta chains follows, all from one sample in a study of shared clonotypes between healthy human individuals. Using immunoSEQ multiplex PCR, the repertoire was profiled, and TCRdb retains in-frame clones only, with some absent. The sample consists of hundreds of thousands of clones, around three quarters of them appearing once. Sequencing was performed on memory CD4+ T cells sorted from blood. All receptors come from a woman aged 30 to 39 in good health. The CDR3 runs from the conserved cysteine through the conserved F or W. Fields, in order: V gene, clone size, D gene, J gene, CDR3 protein, CDR3 DNA. The D gene is left open where the match is weak. Size is omitted from some rows. Given values are once, few, many or a class for expanded clones.

v_gene: TRBV6-1; abundance: -; d_gene: -; j_gene: TRBJ1-5; CDR3aa: CASRYPGGGNQPQHF; CDR3nt: TGTGCCAGCAGATACCCCGGTGGGGGCAATCAGCCCCAGCATTTT
v_gene: TRBV15; abundance: -; d_gene: TRBD2; j_gene: TRBJ2-3; CDR3aa: CATSRGTSGSGDTQYF; CDR3nt: TGTGCCACCAGCAGAGGGACTAGCGGGAGTGGAGATACGCAGTATTTT
v_gene: TRBV6-1; abundance: -; d_gene: -; j_gene: TRBJ2-7; CDR3aa: CASSESGLKSYEQYF; CDR3nt: TGTGCCAGCAGTGAAAGCGGGCTTAAGTCCTACGAGCAGTACTTC
v_gene: TRBV5-1; abundance: few; d_gene: TRBD1; j_gene: TRBJ2-1; CDR3aa: CASSQDRGSYNEQFF; CDR3nt: TGCGCCAGCAGTCAGGACAGGGGTTCCTACAATGAGCAGTTCTTC
v_gene: TRBV7-2; abundance: -; d_gene: -; j_gene: TRBJ2-7; CDR3aa: CASSPSARVKQYF; CDR3nt: TGTGCCAGCAGCCCATCGGCCAGGGTCAAGCAGTACTTC
v_gene: TRBV5-6; abundance: -; d_gene: -; j_gene: TRBJ2-7; CDR3aa: CASSSGTEEPSEQYF; CDR3nt: TGTGCCAGCAGCTCCGGGACCGAGGAGCCCTCCGAGCAGTACTTC
v_gene: TRBV19; abundance: -; d_gene: -; j_gene: TRBJ2-7; CDR3aa: CASSIARGYEQYF; CDR3nt: TGTGCCAGTAGTATCGCCAGGGGCTACGAGCAGTACTTC
v_gene: TRBV30; abundance: -; d_gene: -; j_gene: TRBJ2-7; CDR3aa: CAWSGGSRNLYEQYF; CDR3nt: TGTGCCTGGAGTGGGGGCAGTCGGAACTTATACGAGCAGTACTTC
v_gene: TRBV4-1; abundance: few; d_gene: -; j_gene: TRBJ2-1; CDR3aa: CASSQESKEEQFF; CDR3nt: TGCGCCAGCAGCCAAGAGAGTAAGGAGGAGCAGTTCTTC
v_gene: TRBV11-2; abundance: -; d_gene: -; j_gene: TRBJ2-7; CDR3aa: CASSLTDKDWSPREQYF; CDR3nt: TGTGCCAGCAGCCTAACTGACAAAGATTGGTCCCCCCGGGAGCAGTACTTC
v_gene: TRBV10-3; abundance: -; d_gene: TRBD1; j_gene: TRBJ2-7; CDR3aa: CAISHGDRSSYEQYF; CDR3nt: TGTGCCATCAGTCACGGGGACAGGAGCTCCTACGAGCAGTACTTC
v_gene: TRBV27; abundance: -; d_gene: -; j_gene: TRBJ2-7; CDR3aa: CASRGYPRREQYF; CDR3nt: TGTGCCAGCAGAGGGTACCCCCGTAGGGAGCAGTACTTC
v_gene: TRBV2; abundance: -; d_gene: TRBD1; j_gene: TRBJ1-1; CDR3aa: CASSRRTQGVTEAFF; CDR3nt: TGTGCCAGCAGTCGTAGGACCCAGGGGGTCACTGAAGCTTTCTTT
v_gene: TRBV28; abundance: -; d_gene: -; j_gene: TRBJ2-1; CDR3aa: CASSLLSYRGGRSYNEQFF; CDR3nt: TGTGCCAGCAGTTTATTAAGCTATCGGGGCGGACGCTCCTACAATGAGCAGTTCTTC
v_gene: TRBV6-5; abundance: once; d_gene: -; j_gene: TRBJ2-3; CDR3aa: CAVGGQTTDTQYF; CDR3nt: TGTGCCGTGGGGGGACAGACCACAGATACGCAGTATTTT
v_gene: TRBV4-1; abundance: few; d_gene: TRBD2; j_gene: TRBJ2-1; CDR3aa: CASSQPGTSGYNEQFF; CDR3nt: TGCGCCAGCAGCCAACCCGGGACTAGCGGATACAATGAGCAGTTCTTC
v_gene: TRBV5-1; abundance: -; d_gene: -; j_gene: TRBJ2-5; CDR3aa: CASSLALTGVGETQYF; CDR3nt: TGCGCCAGCAGCTTGGCCCTGACGGGCGTTGGGGAGACCCAGTACTTC
v_gene: TRBV7-8; abundance: few; d_gene: -; j_gene: TRBJ1-1; CDR3aa: CASSSLSAHTEAFF; CDR3nt: TGTGCCAGCAGCTCGCTCTCGGCACACACTGAAGCTTTCTTT
v_gene: TRBV7-2; abundance: -; d_gene: -; j_gene: TRBJ1-5; CDR3aa: CASSLTSGQPQHF; CDR3nt: TGTGCCAGCAGCTTAACTTCCGGGCAGCCCCAGCATTTT
v_gene: TRBV11-2; abundance: once; d_gene: -; j_gene: TRBJ1-1; CDR3aa: CASSWVNTEAFF; CDR3nt: TGTGCCAGCAGCTGGGTAAACACTGAAGCTTTCTTT
v_gene: TRBV19; abundance: -; d_gene: TRBD2; j_gene: TRBJ2-3; CDR3aa: CASSTGLTRPDTQYF; CDR3nt: TGTGCCAGTAGTACGGGACTAACCCGACCAGATACGCAGTATTTT
v_gene: TRBV2; abundance: -; d_gene: -; j_gene: TRBJ1-1; CDR3aa: CASSRRGTNTEAFF; CDR3nt: TGTGCCAGCAGCCGTAGGGGAACGAACACTGAAGCTTTCTTT
v_gene: TRBV19; abundance: -; d_gene: -; j_gene: TRBJ1-1; CDR3aa: CASRLGGANTEAFF; CDR3nt: TGTGCCAGTAGGCTCGGGGGAGCGAACACTGAAGCTTTCTTT
v_gene: TRBV29-1; abundance: -; d_gene: TRBD2; j_gene: TRBJ2-2; CDR3aa: CSVYLAETNTGELFF; CDR3nt: TGCAGCGTTTACCTAGCGGAAACGAACACCGGGGAGCTGTTTTTT
v_gene: TRBV28; abundance: -; d_gene: TRBD1; j_gene: TRBJ1-5; CDR3aa: CASSFRPTGGQRRSNQPQHF; CDR3nt: TGTGCCAGCAGTTTCCGGCCGACAGGGGGACAACGAAGGAGCAATCAGCCCCAGCATTTT
v_gene: TRBV5-1; abundance: few; d_gene: -; j_gene: TRBJ1-3; CDR3aa: CASSLETVRGSGNTIYF; CDR3nt: TGCGCCAGCAGCTTGGAAACAGTACGGGGGTCTGGAAACACCATATATTTT
v_gene: TRBV7-9; abundance: -; d_gene: TRBD1; j_gene: TRBJ2-1; CDR3aa: CASSLASGTGVEQFF; CDR3nt: TGTGCCAGCAGCTTAGCGTCCGGGACAGGTGTTGAGCAGTTCTTC
v_gene: TRBV11-2; abundance: -; d_gene: TRBD1; j_gene: TRBJ1-2; CDR3aa: CASRAGGLDYGYTF; CDR3nt: TGTGCCAGCAGAGCAGGGGGTCTGGACTATGGCTACACCTTC
v_gene: TRBV5-1; abundance: -; d_gene: -; j_gene: TRBJ1-4; CDR3aa: CASSLGTDYNEKLFF; CDR3nt: TGCGCCAGCAGCTTAGGGACGGACTATAATGAAAAACTGTTTTTT
v_gene: TRBV6-1; abundance: -; d_gene: TRBD2; j_gene: TRBJ2-3; CDR3aa: CASSVAGSTDTQYF; CDR3nt: TGTGCCAGCAGCGTAGCGGGATCCACAGATACGCAGTATTTT
v_gene: TRBV10-3; abundance: -; d_gene: TRBD1; j_gene: TRBJ1-4; CDR3aa: CAISEWTGINEKLFF; CDR3nt: TGTGCCATCAGTGAATGGACAGGGATTAATGAAAAACTGTTTTTT
v_gene: TRBV25-1; abundance: -; d_gene: TRBD2; j_gene: TRBJ2-7; CDR3aa: CASSEYGTSGRVEQYF; CDR3nt: TGTGCCAGCAGTGAATACGGGACTAGCGGGAGGGTCGAGCAGTACTTC
v_gene: TRBV5-1; abundance: -; d_gene: TRBD2; j_gene: TRBJ2-1; CDR3aa: CASSWEPSGGKFF; CDR3nt: TGCGCCAGCAGCTGGGAACCTAGCGGAGGGAAGTTCTTC
v_gene: TRBV28; abundance: -; d_gene: TRBD2; j_gene: TRBJ2-1; CDR3aa: CASSLPRGGKASEQFF; CDR3nt: TGTGCCAGCAGTTTACCCCGGGGGGGGAAGGCGTCTGAGCAGTTCTTC
v_gene: TRBV28; abundance: -; d_gene: -; j_gene: TRBJ1-4; CDR3aa: CASSLGHVATNEKLFF; CDR3nt: TGTGCCAGCAGTCTTGGACACGTAGCAACTAATGAAAAACTGTTTTTT
v_gene: TRBV27; abundance: -; d_gene: TRBD1; j_gene: TRBJ2-1; CDR3aa: CASSFLDRGNKQFF; CDR3nt: TGTGCCAGCAGTTTCCTCGACAGGGGCAATAAGCAGTTCTTC
v_gene: TRBV7-7; abundance: -; d_gene: -; j_gene: TRBJ2-1; CDR3aa: CASSNEGRYNEQFF; CDR3nt: TGTGCCAGCAGCAATGAGGGGCGCTACAATGAGCAGTTCTTC
v_gene: TRBV7-9; abundance: -; d_gene: -; j_gene: TRBJ2-3; CDR3aa: CASSLAEGHSDTQYF; CDR3nt: TGTGCCAGCAGCTTAGCCGAGGGACATTCGGATACGCAGTATTTT
v_gene: TRBV5-5; abundance: few; d_gene: -; j_gene: TRBJ2-3; CDR3aa: CASSLGLGDTQYF; CDR3nt: TGTGCCAGCAGCTTGGGTTTGGGAGATACGCAGTATTTT
v_gene: TRBV28; abundance: few; d_gene: TRBD1; j_gene: TRBJ1-1; CDR3aa: CASTVTGGGLDTEAFF; CDR3nt: TGTGCCAGCACCGTTACAGGGGGCGGACTGGACACTGAAGCTTTCTTT
v_gene: TRBV7-8; abundance: -; d_gene: -; j_gene: TRBJ2-7; CDR3aa: CASSSRQGLEQYF; CDR3nt: TGTGCCAGCAGCTCCCGCCAGGGCCTAGAGCAGTACTTC
v_gene: TRBV10-3; abundance: -; d_gene: -; j_gene: TRBJ1-1; CDR3aa: CAIRDTNSNTEAFF; CDR3nt: TGTGCCATCCGGGACACCAATTCGAACACTGAAGCTTTCTTT
v_gene: TRBV28; abundance: -; d_gene: -; j_gene: TRBJ1-1; CDR3aa: CASSLNSDTEAFF; CDR3nt: TGTGCCAGCAGTTTAAATTCGGACACTGAAGCTTTCTTT
v_gene: TRBV5-1; abundance: -; d_gene: -; j_gene: TRBJ1-3; CDR3aa: CASSTGTAGNTIYF; CDR3nt: TGCGCCAGCAGCACGGGGACTGCTGGAAACACCATATATTTT
v_gene: TRBV6-1; abundance: -; d_gene: -; j_gene: TRBJ2-2; CDR3aa: CASSRDGITGELFF; CDR3nt: TGTGCCAGCAGCCGGGACGGGATCACCGGGGAGCTGTTTTTT
v_gene: TRBV6-1; abundance: few; d_gene: TRBD2; j_gene: TRBJ2-3; CDR3aa: CASSGVPGLAGGRVADTQYF; CDR3nt: TGTGCCAGCAGTGGGGTACCGGGACTAGCGGGAGGGCGGGTTGCAGATACGCAGTATTTT
v_gene: TRBV27; abundance: -; d_gene: TRBD1; j_gene: TRBJ2-7; CDR3aa: CASSQGTGEYF; CDR3nt: TGTGCCAGCAGTCAAGGGACAGGGGAGTACTTC
v_gene: TRBV28; abundance: -; d_gene: TRBD1; j_gene: TRBJ1-5; CDR3aa: CASRDGQARNQPQHF; CDR3nt: TGTGCCAGCAGAGACGGACAGGCCCGCAATCAGCCCCAGCATTTT
v_gene: TRBV4-1; abundance: -; d_gene: -; j_gene: TRBJ1-1; CDR3aa: CASSQDVQGSSEAFF; CDR3nt: TGCGCCAGCAGCCAAGATGTTCAGGGGTCGAGCGAAGCTTTCTTT
v_gene: TRBV18; abundance: -; d_gene: -; j_gene: TRBJ2-7; CDR3aa: CASSPPSGTYEQYF; CDR3nt: TGTGCCAGCTCACCACCATCCGGAACCTACGAGCAGTACTTC